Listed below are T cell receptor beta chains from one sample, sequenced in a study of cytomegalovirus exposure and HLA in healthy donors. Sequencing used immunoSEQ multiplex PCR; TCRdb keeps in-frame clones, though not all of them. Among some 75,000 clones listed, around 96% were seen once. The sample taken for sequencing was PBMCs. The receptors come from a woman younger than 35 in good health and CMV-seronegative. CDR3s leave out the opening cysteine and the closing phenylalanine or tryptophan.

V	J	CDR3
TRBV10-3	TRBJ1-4	AISDTGLSNEKLF
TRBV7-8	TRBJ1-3	ASSLVSNPGNTIY
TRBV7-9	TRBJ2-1	VSRLLDEQF
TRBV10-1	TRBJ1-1	ASSDARQRNTEAF
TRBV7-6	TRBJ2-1	ASSLDSGGAGGRNEQF
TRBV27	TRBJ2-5	ASSYSSGSSETQY
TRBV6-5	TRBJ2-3	ASSYEYSTDTQY
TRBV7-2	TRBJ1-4	ASSLGDRGTSEKLF
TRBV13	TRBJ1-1	ASSLGTGMNTEAF
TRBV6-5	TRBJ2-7	ASSYAGANEQY
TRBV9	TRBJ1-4	ASSVTPIMGGPNEKLF
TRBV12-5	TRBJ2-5	ASGLGGTAGETQY
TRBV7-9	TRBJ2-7	ASSPGGSGPYEQY
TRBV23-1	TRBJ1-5	ASTNPTIWKLLNQPQH
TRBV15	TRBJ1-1	ATSLQGATEAF
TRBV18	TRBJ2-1	ASSPPVSREGSDEQF
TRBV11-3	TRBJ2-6	ASSSGVAGANVLT
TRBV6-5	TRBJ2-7	ASSLDRANEQY
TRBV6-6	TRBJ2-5	ASSYSTSGRETQY
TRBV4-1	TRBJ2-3	ASSQGEFNTQY
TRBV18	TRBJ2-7	ASSPDSYEQY
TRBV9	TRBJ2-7	ASSVDNGQPWGYYEQY
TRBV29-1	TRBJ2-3	SVGGHTSTDTQY
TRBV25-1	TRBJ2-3	ASSESSGTSGRTDTQY
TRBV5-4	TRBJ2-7	ASSGTSYEQY
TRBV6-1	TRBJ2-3	ASSERLHTDTQY